Following are 23 T cell receptor beta chains from one sample sequenced in a study of T cells after yellow fever vaccination. Each CDR3 protein gets one entry after TCRdb re-called the 5' RACE reads with MiXCR. The data contain 95,000 to 150,000 distinct CDR3 sequences, over 8% of them singletons. Source: CD8+ T cells sorted from PBMCs, taken on the day of the yellow fever booster vaccination. The receptors here all came from a man younger than 35 who received the YFV17D yellow fever vaccine.

The chain combines TRBV4-1 with TRBJ2-2; 7 bases fit TRBD1. The length of the CDR3 is 18 residues. V shed 3 bases, J shed 2 bases, and the junction held 12 bases outside the gene matches. Germline loops: CDR1 MGHRA, CDR2 YSYEKL. Written as DNA, the CDR3 is TGCGCCAGCAGCCATAAAGCTACCGAGGGGGCTAACACCGGGGAGCTGTTTTTT. Translated, it gives CASSHKATEGANTGELFF.

This clonotype was picked up many times. The chain employs TRBV15 and TRBJ2-7; 8 nucleotides agree with TRBD1. CDR3 length: 17 amino acids. With V trimmed by 0 bases and J by 4 bases, 11 bases remained unmatched. In germline, CDR1 is LNHNV, CDR2 YYDKDF (reference sequence). The CDR3 here is CATSREIMGDRGYEQYF. The DNA for the CDR3 is TGTGCCACCAGCAGAGAGATAATGGGAGACAGGGGTTACGAGCAGTACTTC.

This clonotype was observed a handful of times. This chain links TRBV6-2 or TRBV6-3 with TRBJ1-6; 7 bases fit TRBD1. This CDR3 spans 16 amino acids. Trimming cost V 5 bases and J 14 bases; bases outside gene matches: 18. Germline V gives CDR1 MNHEY, CDR2 SVGEGT. CDR3 DNA sequence: TGTGCCAGCAGTCACAAAAGACGGGACAGACGCATCGCCCTCCACTTT. Its translation: CASSHKRRDRRIALHF.

The gene calls are TRBV7-6 and TRBJ2-3; 8 nucleotides align to TRBD2. The CDR3 totals 18 residues. Germline V gene sequence: CDR1 SGHVS, CDR2 FNYEAQ. The V gene end was trimmed by 0 bases and the J gene end by 0 bases; junction bases not matched to a gene: 8. CDR3 in amino acids: CASSLARRGGPSTDTQYF. For the CDR3, the DNA is TGTGCCAGCAGCTTAGCGAGACGCGGGGGGCCAAGCACAGATACGCAGTATTTT.

The chain has TRBV7-9 and TRBJ2-7; perhaps TRBD2 as D (5 bases). The ends were cut back, 5 bases at V and 0 bases at J, with 8 bases in the middle. Germline values: CDR1 SEHNR, CDR2 FQNEAQ (reference sequence). This CDR3 is 13 amino acids long. The CDR3 region is CASSHGSSYEQYV. The CDR3 DNA reads as TGTGCCAGCAGCCATGGGAGCTCCTACGAGCAGTACGTC.

The table lists this clonotype with a few counts. The chain couples TRBV20-1 to TRBJ2-1; D call uncertain. Trimming stripped 3 bases from V and 6 bases from J, with 12 bases between. Per the germline V gene, CDR1 is DFQATT and CDR2 is SNEGSKA (reference sequence). CDR3 length: 13 residues. CDR3 in DNA: TGCAGTGCTAGGGCCAGTGCCGGCAATGAGCAGTTCTTC. Translating it yields CSARASAGNEQFF.

V and J are TRBV12-3 or TRBV12-4 and TRBJ2-7; no clear D. The CDR3 contains 11 residues. V was pared by 11 bases and J by 1 base, with 9 bases between. The CDR3 nucleotides are TGTGCCCTTCTTAGGTCCTACGAGCAGTACTTC. This codes for CALLRSYEQYF.

The chain uses TRBV2 and TRBJ1-5; D is ambiguous. The length of the CDR3 is 15 residues. Germline values: CDR1 SNHLY, CDR2 FYNNEI. V was cut by 1 base and J by 0 bases, with 7 bases left in between. The DNA for the CDR3 is TGTGCCAGCAGTGAAGGGTCAAATAGCAATCAGCCCCAGCATTTT. It translates to CASSEGSNSNQPQHF.

The rearrangement uses TRBV6-2 or TRBV6-3 and TRBJ1-4; D is uncertain. Between the trimmed V and J ends, which lost 2 bases and 8 bases, there was a span of 6 bases. Germline-derived CDR1 and CDR2 are MNHEY and SVGEGT. The CDR3 has 12 amino acids. Here the CDR3 DNA reads TGTGCCAGCAGTTACATCGGCGAAAAACTGTTTTTT. Translated: CASSYIGEKLFF.

This clonotype was seen a handful of times. This chain links TRBV5-1 with TRBJ2-4; no definite D call. The V gene's germline CDR1 is SGHRS and CDR2 YFSETQ. The CDR3 covers 14 residues. V was shortened by 0 bases and J by 3 bases, with 7 bases between the two germline ends. The CDR3 spells CASSLGSFKNIQYF. In DNA form, the CDR3 reads TGCGCCAGCAGCTTGGGAAGTTTCAAAAACATTCAGTACTTC. The full variable domain, with the rest looked up from reference TRBV5-1 and TRBJ2-4, is KAGVTQTPRYLIKTRGQQVTLSCSPISGHRSVSWYQQTPGQGLQFLFEYFSETQRNKGNFPGRFSGRQFSNSRSEMNVSTLELGDSALYLCASSLGSFKNIQYFGAGTRLSVL.

This clonotype occurred a few times. The rearrangement uses TRBV7-9 and TRBJ2-1, with D perhaps assigned TRBD1 or TRBD2 (6 bases each). In germline, CDR1 is SEHNR, CDR2 FQNEAQ (reference sequence). This CDR3 has 18 amino acids. V dropped 3 bases and J dropped 0 bases, with 18 bases sitting between them. CDR3 nucleotide sequence: TGTGCCAGCAGCTTCGTGGGGGGCCCTTCGTTCTCCTACAATGAGCAGTTCTTC. Amino acid sequence: CASSFVGGPSFSYNEQFF.

This clonotype was observed a few times. The chain links TRBV6-5 to TRBJ2-2; D unresolved. Trimming took off 2 bases at V and 7 bases at J, with 8 bases between the two ends. This CDR3 comprises 13 residues. Germline loops: CDR1 MNHEY, CDR2 SVGAGI. The CDR3 reads CASSYVLNGELFF. The CDR3 DNA follows: TGTGCCAGCAGTTACGTCCTGAACGGGGAGCTGTTTTTT.

This clonotype was detected a few times. CDR3 bases: TGCAGTGCTAGGGAGACAGGATTTAATGAAAAACTGTTTTTT. This codes for CSARETGFNEKLFF. The chain joins TRBV20-1 to TRBJ1-4; possibly TRBD1 for D (6 bases). Germline values: CDR1 DFQATT, CDR2 SNEGSKA (reference sequence). This CDR3 has 14 amino acids. The V end lost 3 bases, the J end lost 4 bases, and 12 bases lay between the germline ends.

This clonotype occurred many times. The CDR3 DNA sequence: TGCAGCGTTAGAGGGGCCCCGGGCCCCCGAGAGACCCAGTACTTC. This encodes CSVRGAPGPRETQYF. The rearrangement uses TRBV20-1 and TRBJ2-5; the D gene could be TRBD1 or TRBD2 (5 bases each). Germline lookup yields CDR1 DFQATT and CDR2 SNEGSKA (reference sequence). The CDR3 totals 15 residues.

The V call is TRBV2, the J call TRBJ1-1, with unresolved D. The CDR3 consists of 12 residues. V was shortened by 9 bases and J by 4 bases, with 12 bases between the two germline ends. CDR1 is SNHLY and CDR2 is FYNNEI in the germline V gene. The chain's CDR3 is CARNKAGTEAFF. CDR3 DNA sequence: TGTGCCAGAAATAAGGCAGGCACTGAAGCTTTCTTT. Complete variable domain (other parts from reference TRBV2 and TRBJ1-1): EPEVTQTPSHQVTQMGQEVILRCVPISNHLYFYWYRQILGQKVEFLVSFYNNEISEKSEIFDDQFSVERPDGSNFTLKIRSTKLEDSAMYFCARNKAGTEAFFGQGTRLTVV.

A few counts support this clonotype. The chain combines TRBV4-1 with TRBJ2-7, with unresolved D. The CDR3 extends over 14 amino acids. The V and J ends lost 4 bases and 5 bases respectively, with 15 bases between them. CDR1 and CDR2 from the germline V gene are MGHRA and YSYEKL. This CDR3 is CASSPQRTVDEQYF. The CDR3 DNA sequence: TGCGCCAGCAGCCCTCAAAGAACCGTTGACGAGCAGTACTTC.

In its sample, this clonotype was seen many times. This chain connects TRBV7-9 to TRBJ2-4, with D perhaps TRBD1 (6 bases). From germline, CDR1 is SEHNR and CDR2 FQNEAQ (reference sequence). Trimming cost V 5 bases and J 0 bases, with 14 bases left between them. The length of the CDR3 is 16 residues. CDR3 sequence (DNA): TGTGCCAGCAGCATGAACAGGGAATTAGCCAAAAACATTCAGTACTTC. Translation gives CASSMNRELAKNIQYF.

The rearrangement uses TRBV4-1 and TRBJ1-2; D gene unclear. The V and J ends lost 0 bases and 5 bases respectively, with 13 bases between them. The CDR3 spans 15 residues. Germline V gives CDR1 MGHRA, CDR2 YSYEKL. In nucleotides, the CDR3 is TGCGCCAGCAGCCAAGACCGGCAGGAGCGTTATGGCTACACCTTC. This encodes CASSQDRQERYGYTF.

Ten or more counts support this clonotype. V usage is TRBV5-1 and J usage is TRBJ2-1, with 8 positions matching TRBD2. The CDR3 loop spans 15 amino acids. After removal of 5 bases from V and 6 bases from J, the junction contained 10 bases not matched to a gene. Germline assignment: CDR1 SGHRS and CDR2 YFSETQ. CDR3 amino acids: CASRGGAGGLNEQFF. The CDR3 nucleotides read TGCGCCAGCAGAGGTGGGGCGGGGGGACTCAATGAGCAGTTCTTC.

This clonotype has more than one count but fewer than ten. The chain links TRBV4-3 to TRBJ2-3, with 12 positions matching TRBD2. CDR3 length: 16 amino acids. Germline CDR1 and CDR2: LGHNA and YSLEER. The V gene end was trimmed by 2 bases and the J gene end by 4 bases; junction bases not matched to a gene: 4. The CDR3 loop reads CASSQNLAGGADTQYF. In nucleotides, the CDR3 is TGCGCCAGCAGCCAAAATCTAGCGGGGGGGGCAGATACGCAGTATTTT.

The chain joins TRBV4-1 to TRBJ2-7; D possibly corresponds to TRBD1 (6 bases). The CDR3 consists of 15 residues. In germline, CDR1 is MGHRA, CDR2 YSYEKL. Trimming pared 1 base from V and 0 bases from J, leaving 10 bases between. This CDR3 reads CASSQVAGDSYEQYV. The CDR3 region has the DNA TGCGCCAGCAGCCAAGTGGCAGGGGACTCCTACGAGCAGTACGTC.

This clonotype turned up a few times. The rearrangement uses TRBV18 and TRBJ1-5; possibly TRBD1 for D (5 bases). V dropped 2 bases and J dropped 1 base, with 9 bases sitting between them. Germline V CDR1 and CDR2: KGHSH, LQKENI. This CDR3 region has 15 residues. The CDR3 DNA is TGTGCCAGCTCACCAGGGGCGCTGAGCAATCAGCCCCAGCATTTT. Its protein is CASSPGALSNQPQHF. The full variable domain, rest sourced from reference TRBV18 and TRBJ1-5, is NAGVMQNPRHLVRRRGQEARLRCSPMKGHSHVYWYRQLPEEGLKFMVYLQKENIIDESGMPKERFSAEFPKEGPSILRIQQVVRGDSAAYFCASSPGALSNQPQHFGDGTRLSIL.

There are a few counts of this clonotype. The V and J genes are TRBV6-2 or TRBV6-3 and TRBJ1-1; D is possibly TRBD1 (6 bases). Trimming left V 5 bases short and J 8 bases short, with 12 bases between. Germline V lookup: CDR1 MNHEY, CDR2 SVGEGT. The CDR3 extends over 12 amino acids. The CDR3 here is CASSPGQNEAFF. In DNA, the CDR3 is TGTGCCAGCAGTCCAGGACAGAACGAAGCTTTCTTT.